The 28 T cell receptor beta chains given below trace back to one sample, sequenced in a study of blood T cell repertoires in COVID-19. The table came from immunoSEQ multiplex PCR; TCRdb's copy has only in-frame clones and leaves some out. Here the sample spans about 230,000 clones, 65% to 90% being singletons. The sample taken for sequencing was peripheral blood. The source of these receptors is a woman between 50 and 59 years old with acute or convalescent COVID-19.

This sequence joins TRBV5-1 and TRBJ2-7, with 12 bases matching TRBD2. The V segment lost 0 bases and the J segment 2 bases; nucleotides outside the gene matches: 6. Germline V gene lookup returns CDR1 SGHRS and CDR2 YFSETQ. This CDR3 has 17 residues. The CDR3 region has the DNA TGCGCCAGCAGCTTGGGGACTAGCGGGACCGCCACCTACGAGCAGTACTTC. Protein product: CASSLGTSGTATYEQYF.

This chain links TRBV3-1 (or the pseudogene TRBV3-2) with TRBJ2-2; TRBD2 aligns across 8 bases. CDR1 is LGHDT, CDR2 YNNKEL, per germline (reference sequence). The CDR3 is 17 amino acids. The V gene end was trimmed by 0 bases and the J gene end by 1 base; junction bases not matched to a gene: 4. DNA for the CDR3: TGTGCCAGCAGCCAAGAAATCGCGGGGGGGAACACCGGGGAGCTGTTTTTT. Protein: CASSQEIAGGNTGELFF.

The rearrangement joins TRBV7-9 to TRBJ1-4; the D gene is possibly TRBD1 (5 bases). The CDR3 consists of 15 residues. V lost 2 bases and J lost 4, with 11 bases in between. Germline CDR1 reads SEHNR; CDR2 reads FQNEAQ (reference sequence). This chain's CDR3 is CASSLTGSLNEKLFF. CDR3 DNA sequence: TGTGCCAGCAGCTTAACAGGAAGCCTTAATGAAAAACTGTTTTTT.

V usage is TRBV27 and J usage is TRBJ2-3; 7 bases are a match to TRBD2. Per germline, CDR1 MNHEY and CDR2 SMNVEV (reference sequence). This CDR3 has 15 amino acids. Germline trimming cut 7 bases from V and 3 bases from J; bases unmatched to any gene: 10. CDR3 amino acids: CASTLGTSETDTQYF. DNA for the CDR3: TGTGCCAGCACCCTGGGTACTAGCGAGACAGATACGCAGTATTTT.

This rearrangement joins TRBV7-2 to TRBJ2-3; TRBD1 agrees at 7 bases. V dropped 3 bases and J dropped 1; count of bases not matched to a gene: 7. This CDR3 spans 16 amino acids. Germline assignment: CDR1 SGHTA and CDR2 FQGNSA. DNA for the CDR3: TGTGCCAGCAGCTTTACTTCAGGGGGAGGCACAGATACGCAGTATTTT. Protein: CASSFTSGGGTDTQYF.

This CDR3 reads CASTTGRNTGELFF. The CDR3 nucleotides are TGTGCCAGCACCACAGGCAGGAACACCGGGGAGCTGTTTTTT. The chain carries TRBV2 and TRBJ2-2, with D possibly TRBD1 on 5 matching bases. The CDR3 has 14 residues. V gave up 7 bases and J gave up 1 base, with 10 bases separating them. From germline, CDR1 is SNHLY and CDR2 FYNNEI.

The chain is built from TRBV5-8 and TRBJ2-1; 8 bases are a match to TRBD1. With 0 bases clipped from V and 6 bases from J, the junction kept 8 bases outside the gene matches. Germline V gene lookup returns CDR1 SGHTS and CDR2 YDEGEE. The CDR3 has 16 residues. The CDR3 coding sequence is TGTGCCAGCAGCTTGGATCTTGGGACAGGTTCCAATGAGCAGTTCTTC. It is translated as CASSLDLGTGSNEQFF.

The chain is built from TRBV7-9 and TRBJ1-6; TRBD1 might be the D (6 bases). Germline CDR1 is SEHNR and CDR2 is FQNEAQ (reference sequence). This CDR3 contains 16 residues. Trimming took off 6 bases at V and 10 bases at J, with 22 bases between the two ends. CDR3 region: CASSTGIAGAGSPLHF. In nucleotides, the CDR3 is TGTGCCAGCAGTACAGGAATAGCAGGGGCCGGATCACCCCTCCACTTT. The full variable domain, completed using reference TRBV7-9 and TRBJ1-6, is DTGVSQNPRHKITKRGQNVTFRCDPISEHNRLYWYRQTLGQGPEFLTYFQNEAQLEKSRLLSDRFSAERPKGSFSTLEIQRTEQGDSAMYLCASSTGIAGAGSPLHFGNGTRLTVT.

This clone was counted a single time. The chain recombines TRBV2 with TRBJ2-7; D is ambiguous. The CDR3 is 11 amino acids. Trimming shortened V by 2 bases and J by 3 bases, and 2 bases separated the two germline ends. Per germline, CDR1 SNHLY and CDR2 FYNNEI. The CDR3 here is CASSELYEQYF. The CDR3 coding sequence is TGTGCCAGCAGTGAACTCTACGAGCAGTACTTC.

The sample holds one count of this clone. The rearrangement uses TRBV19 and TRBJ1-4; 7 bases fit TRBD1. The V and J ends lost 7 bases and 5 bases, in that order; junction bases with no gene match: 7. The CDR3 totals 14 residues. Germline V CDR1 and CDR2: LNHDA, SQIVND (reference sequence). DNA of the CDR3: TGTGCCAGTACCGAGAGGACAGGAAATGAAAAACTGTTTTTT. This gives the protein CASTERTGNEKLFF.

This sequence joins TRBV28 and TRBJ2-2; D possibly corresponds to TRBD2 (5 bases). This CDR3 comprises 16 residues. Per the germline V gene, CDR1 is MDHEN and CDR2 is SYDVKM. V dropped 1 base and J dropped 1 base, with 10 bases sitting between them. The CDR3 loop reads CASSLFAGGNTGELFF. CDR3 DNA sequence: TGTGCCAGCAGTTTATTCGCGGGTGGGAACACCGGGGAGCTGTTTTTT.

The chain combines TRBV11-2 with TRBJ2-7; 13 positions match TRBD2. Germline CDR1 and CDR2: SGHAT and FQNNGV. This CDR3 has 15 amino acids. Losses at the gene ends were 3 bases for V and 4 bases for J; bases not matched to a gene: 3. CDR3 residues: CASSLGLAGLYEQYF. CDR3 DNA: TGTGCCAGCAGCTTGGGACTAGCGGGATTATACGAGCAGTACTTC. The whole variable domain, remainder taken from reference TRBV11-2 and TRBJ2-7, is EAGVAQSPRYKIIEKRQSVAFWCNPISGHATLYWYQQILGQGPKLLIQFQNNGVVDDSQLPKDRFSAERLKGVDSTLKIQPAKLEDSAVYLCASSLGLAGLYEQYFGPGTRLTVT.

The V call is TRBV19, the J call TRBJ1-1; D not certain. The V end lost 5 bases, the J end lost 3 bases, and 16 bases lay between the germline ends. CDR1 is LNHDA and CDR2 is SQIVND in the germline V gene (reference sequence). The CDR3 extends over 15 amino acids. The CDR3 DNA reads as TGTGCCAGTAGTTCCCCGACGGAGGGCTACACTGAAGCTTTCTTT. It yields the protein CASSSPTEGYTEAFF.

The rearrangement joins TRBV7-9 to TRBJ2-2; a weak D match, TRBD1 (5 bases). V was trimmed by 1 base and J by 3 bases, leaving 15 bases between them. This CDR3 comprises 17 residues. The germline CDR1 and CDR2 sequences are SEHNR and FQNEAQ (reference sequence). DNA for the CDR3: TGTGCCAGCAGCTTAGTCCAACATCAGGGTTACACCGGGGAGCTGTTTTTT. Translating gives CASSLVQHQGYTGELFF.

The chain uses TRBV11-2 and TRBJ2-7, with 7 bases that match TRBD1. This CDR3 is 14 amino acids long. Germline V gene sequence: CDR1 SGHAT, CDR2 FQNNGV. The J segment lost 4 bases and the V segment lost 5 bases, leaving 8 bases of the junction unmatched. CDR3 nucleotide sequence: TGTGCCAGCAGCGCCAGGGGGAACCATTACGAGCAGTACTTC. It encodes CASSARGNHYEQYF. The whole variable domain, filled in from reference TRBV11-2 and TRBJ2-7, reads EAGVAQSPRYKIIEKRQSVAFWCNPISGHATLYWYQQILGQGPKLLIQFQNNGVVDDSQLPKDRFSAERLKGVDSTLKIQPAKLEDSAVYLCASSARGNHYEQYFGPGTRLTVT.

The gene calls are TRBV7-2 and TRBJ1-4; D unclear. The CDR3 is made up of 13 amino acids. Germline CDR1 is SGHTA and CDR2 is FQGNSA. Trimming removed 5 bases from V and 10 bases from J, with 14 bases in between. CDR3 nucleotides: TGTGCCAGCAGCCGAGGAGGTGCCTCAAAACTGTTTTTT. Encoded protein: CASSRGGASKLFF.

The chain joins TRBV18 to TRBJ1-1; D gene uncertain. V dropped 3 bases and J dropped 5 bases, with 13 bases sitting between them. The germline V gene has CDR1 KGHSH and CDR2 LQKENI. The CDR3 extends over 14 amino acids. CDR3 protein: CASSPGREGTEAFF. The DNA for the CDR3 is TGTGCCAGCTCACCCGGGCGGGAAGGGACTGAAGCTTTCTTT.

The rearrangement joins TRBV10-3 to TRBJ1-6; possible D gene TRBD1, 6 bases. The CDR3 length is 13 residues. V lost 10 bases, J lost 8 bases, and 15 bases lay in between. Germline values: CDR1 ENHRY, CDR2 SYGVKD. The CDR3 protein is CATHRVIDSPLHF. Here the CDR3 DNA reads TGTGCCACTCACAGGGTGATTGATTCACCCCTCCACTTT.

The J gene is TRBJ2-2, the V gene TRBV4-2; 8 bases agree with TRBD2. Losses at the gene ends were 1 base for V and 7 bases for J; bases not matched to a gene: 8. This CDR3 is built from 16 residues. Germline CDR1 is LGHNA and CDR2 is YNFKEQ. The CDR3 protein is CASSQGGGGQGGELFF. CDR3 DNA sequence: TGTGCCAGCAGCCAAGGTGGCGGGGGGCAGGGCGGGGAGCTGTTTTTT.

The chain carries TRBV10-3 and TRBJ2-1; TRBD1 agrees at 7 bases. V was pared by 2 bases and J by 8 bases, with 12 bases of the junction left unmatched. This CDR3 is 16 amino acids long. The germline V gene has CDR1 ENHRY and CDR2 SYGVKD. Written as DNA, the CDR3 is TGTGCCATCAGTGAGCCCCAAATAAAAGGGGGCGATGAGCAGTTCTTC. The encoded protein is CAISEPQIKGGDEQFF.

This clone has just a few counts. The J gene is TRBJ2-7, the V gene TRBV4-2; TRBD2 agrees at 15 bases. Germline V gene lookup returns CDR1 LGHNA and CDR2 YNFKEQ. This CDR3 is built from 18 residues. V was pared by 3 bases and J by 0 bases, with 6 bases of the junction left unmatched. The DNA for the CDR3 is TGTGCCAGCAGCCAGCTGGGACTAGCGGGGGGATTCTCCTACGAGCAGTACTTC. It is translated as CASSQLGLAGGFSYEQYF.

The chain is built from TRBV4-2 and TRBJ2-2, with D perhaps TRBD1 (5 bases). The CDR3 runs to 15 residues. V was pared by 0 bases and J by 7 bases, with 12 bases between. CDR1 LGHNA and CDR2 YNFKEQ come from the germline V gene. DNA of the CDR3: TGTGCCAGCAGCCAAGAGGCACAGGCGGTCGGGGAGCTGTTTTTT. The encoded protein is CASSQEAQAVGELFF.

This clone has a count of ten or more. The V and J genes are TRBV6-6 and TRBJ2-6, with 7 nucleotides matching TRBD1. V shed 5 bases, J shed 1 base, and the junction held 5 bases outside the gene matches. The CDR3 has 16 residues. The germline V gene has CDR1 MNHNY and CDR2 SVGAGI (reference sequence). As DNA, the CDR3 is TGTGCCAGCAGTCGACAGGGTCCGTCTGGGGCCAACGTCCTGACTTTC. This encodes CASSRQGPSGANVLTF.

The V gene is TRBV7-2, the J gene TRBJ1-5; unclear D gene. Per germline, CDR1 SGHTA and CDR2 FQGNSA. The CDR3 extends over 13 amino acids. Trimming cost V 1 base and J 7 bases, with 8 bases left between them. DNA for the CDR3: TGTGCCAGCAGCTTAGATCAGCGCCAGCCCCAGCATTTT. This codes for CASSLDQRQPQHF.

V gene TRBV2 combines with J gene TRBJ2-1, with unresolved D. The CDR3 runs to 13 residues. CDR1 SNHLY and CDR2 FYNNEI come from the germline V gene. V lost 4 bases, J lost 3 bases, and 7 bases lay in between. This chain's CDR3 is CASSGYGYNEQFF. The CDR3 DNA is TGTGCCAGCAGTGGGTACGGCTACAATGAGCAGTTCTTC.

The V call is TRBV6-5, the J call TRBJ2-5; TRBD1 aligns across 7 bases. Germline CDR1 is MNHEY and CDR2 is SVGAGI. Losses at the gene ends were 7 bases for V and 3 bases for J; bases not matched to a gene: 8. The CDR3 is 14 residues long. CDR3 amino acids: CASNPATGKETQYF. As DNA, the CDR3 is TGTGCCAGCAACCCCGCGACAGGGAAAGAGACCCAGTACTTC.

The chain combines TRBV11-1 with TRBJ2-1; D unclear. Trimming stripped 5 bases from V and 8 bases from J, with 19 bases between. Germline lookup yields CDR1 SGHAT and CDR2 FQDESV (reference sequence). This CDR3 has 15 residues. CDR3 DNA: TGTGCCAGCAGCACGTCTCACTATACAAACGATGAGCAGTTCTTC. Its protein is CASSTSHYTNDEQFF.

The V call is TRBV9, the J call TRBJ2-2, with D possibly matching TRBD1 (6 bases). Germline V gene data show CDR1 as SGDLS and CDR2 as YYNGEE. The CDR3 sequence is 16 residues long. V dropped 3 bases and J dropped 0 bases, with 12 bases sitting between them. In nucleotides, the CDR3 is TGTGCCAGCAGCGCCAGGGGACAAACGAACACCGGGGAGCTGTTTTTT. Protein sequence: CASSARGQTNTGELFF.